This T cell receptor beta chain is drawn from a study of CD8 T cells in ankylosing spondylitis. Study-wide results and caveats: Significant enrichment of disease-linked clones was reportedly seen in matched ankylosing spondylitis synovial fluid. Earlier literature documents some of the motif variants in reactive arthritis synovial fluid and blood. It appeared that ankylosing spondylitis blood was characterized by a TCR beta motif of several highly homologous variants.

This clonotype was counted at least ten times. Its antigen is not known. Germline V gene sequence: CDR1 MGHDK, CDR2 SYGVNS. The CDR3 sequence is 14 residues long. V was pared by 4 bases and J by 1 base, with 3 bases of the junction left unmatched. Library preparation for TCR beta used quantitative 5'-RACE with molecular barcodes. TCRdb recomputed calls from the 5' RACE reads with MiXCR, one row per CDR3 protein. Of a few hundred thousand distinct CDR3 sequences listed, 11% are singletons. This chain connects TRBV25-1 to TRBJ2-7; 8 bases agree with TRBD1. The sequenced sample was blood, either unsorted or a sorted T cell fraction (not recorded which). The source of this sequence is a female donor with ankylosing spondylitis or in good health (not recorded which). The CDR3 DNA reads TGTGCCAGCAGTGGGACAGGGTCATCCTACGAGCAGTACTTC. Translation: CASSGTGSSYEQYF.